The clone carrying this T cell receptor (beta chain) turned up a few times. The CDR3 has 17 residues. Germline V lookup: CDR1 SGHAT, CDR2 FQNNGV. V was trimmed by 4 bases and J by 0 bases, leaving 19 bases between them. This sample was taken from a study of early T cells in non-severe SARS-CoV-2 infection. In TCRdb, the 5' RACE reads were re-called with MiXCR into one record per CDR3 protein. The table has 30,000 to 45,000 distinct CDR3 sequences, approximately 9.9% seen once. J is TRBJ2-7 and V is TRBV11-2; maybe TRBD2 (8 bases). The sequence derives from an adult who was a healthcare worker with PCR-confirmed SARS-CoV-2 infection or an uninfected control (not recorded which). The sequencing sample was made of whole blood. The CDR3 loop reads CASSSPRGGQFSYEQYF. CDR3 nucleotides: TGTGCCAGCAGCTCCCCCCGGGGGGGACAGTTCTCCTACGAGCAGTACTTC. Drawing the rest from reference TRBV11-2 and TRBJ2-7, the complete variable domain is EAGVAQSPRYKIIEKRQSVAFWCNPISGHATLYWYQQILGQGPKLLIQFQNNGVVDDSQLPKDRFSAERLKGVDSTLKIQPAKLEDSAVYLCASSSPRGGQFSYEQYFGPGTRLTVT.